These T cell receptor beta chains were read from a single sample in a study of technical replicates of blood from several donors. Data came from immunoSEQ multiplex PCR; TCRdb stores just in-frame clones and leaves some out. The sample records fewer than 70,000 clones, just over 85% being singletons. Input material: PBMCs. The origin of the receptors is a human donor in good health. Some clones in this sample may be carry-over from other donors' samples. The CDR3 runs from the conserved cysteine through the conserved F or W. Each record gives: V gene, CDR3 length, clone size, D gene, J gene, CDR3 protein, CDR3 DNA. D genes are given only for firm matches. Not all rows give a size; the values are once, few, many and, for expanded clones, a class.

v_gene: TRBV2
len: 14
abundance: NA
d_gene: NA
j_gene: TRBJ1-4
CDR3aa: CASSVGRANEKLFF
CDR3nt: TGTGCCAGCAGTGTAGGTCGGGCTAATGAAAAACTGTTTTTT

v_gene: TRBV2
len: 15
abundance: NA
d_gene: NA
j_gene: TRBJ1-2
CDR3aa: CAVPGTFNSNYGYTF
CDR3nt: TGTGCCGTACCCGGGACTTTCAATTCTAACTATGGCTACACCTTC

v_gene: TRBV7-9
len: 16
abundance: NA
d_gene: TRBD2
j_gene: TRBJ2-5
CDR3aa: CASSPNSGGAGETQYF
CDR3nt: TGTGCCAGCAGCCCGAATAGCGGGGGGGCCGGGGAGACCCAGTACTTC

v_gene: TRBV27
len: 14
abundance: once
d_gene: TRBD2
j_gene: TRBJ2-7
CDR3aa: CASSTGLAGVEQYF
CDR3nt: TGTGCCAGCAGTACGGGACTAGCGGGAGTTGAGCAGTACTTC

v_gene: TRBV30
len: 14
abundance: NA
d_gene: TRBD1
j_gene: TRBJ2-1
CDR3aa: CAWSPGDRGPEQFF
CDR3nt: TGTGCCTGGAGTCCGGGTGACAGGGGGCCTGAGCAGTTCTTC

v_gene: TRBV6-5
len: 11
abundance: NA
d_gene: NA
j_gene: TRBJ1-2
CDR3aa: CASSYGSGYTF
CDR3nt: TGTGCCAGCAGTTACGGGAGCGGCTACACCTTC

v_gene: TRBV7-2
len: 14
abundance: NA
d_gene: TRBD1
j_gene: TRBJ2-5
CDR3aa: CASGPGQGGETQYF
CDR3nt: TGTGCCAGCGGGCCGGGACAGGGGGGAGAGACCCAGTACTTC

v_gene: TRBV5-8
len: 14
abundance: once
d_gene: TRBD1
j_gene: TRBJ2-7
CDR3aa: CASSLSGQSYEQYF
CDR3nt: TGTGCCAGCAGCTTGTCGGGACAGAGCTACGAGCAGTACTTC

v_gene: TRBV7-8
len: 14
abundance: few
d_gene: TRBD1
j_gene: TRBJ1-4
CDR3aa: CASSGDSNNEKLFF
CDR3nt: TGTGCCAGCAGCGGGGACAGTAATAATGAAAAACTGTTTTTT

v_gene: TRBV21-1
len: 17
abundance: NA
d_gene: NA
j_gene: TRBJ2-2
CDR3aa: CASSKALSRANTGELFF
CDR3nt: TGTGCCAGCAGCAAAGCTTTGTCCAGGGCGAACACCGGGGAGCTGTTTTTT

v_gene: TRBV30
len: 12
abundance: NA
d_gene: NA
j_gene: TRBJ1-2
CDR3aa: CAWSRGLYGYTF
CDR3nt: TGTGCCTGGAGTAGGGGTCTCTATGGCTACACCTTC

v_gene: TRBV11-2
len: 15
abundance: NA
d_gene: TRBD1
j_gene: TRBJ2-7
CDR3aa: CASSLDTGGSNEQYF
CDR3nt: TGTGCCAGCAGCTTAGATACAGGGGGATCCAACGAGCAGTACTTC

v_gene: TRBV7-2
len: 15
abundance: NA
d_gene: TRBD2
j_gene: TRBJ2-1
CDR3aa: CASSLSSGLANEQFF
CDR3nt: TGTGCCAGCAGCTTAAGTTCGGGACTAGCAAATGAGCAGTTCTTC

v_gene: TRBV27
len: 13
abundance: NA
d_gene: TRBD1
j_gene: TRBJ2-7
CDR3aa: CASRGQGSYEQYF
CDR3nt: TGTGCCAGCAGAGGACAGGGAAGCTACGAGCAGTACTTC

v_gene: TRBV18
len: 14
abundance: NA
d_gene: TRBD1
j_gene: TRBJ2-7
CDR3aa: CASSPRDSQYEQYF
CDR3nt: TGTGCCAGCTCACCACGGGACAGCCAATACGAGCAGTACTTC